This T cell receptor beta chain is from a study of T cell repertoires in cytomegalovirus infection. The sample holds a few counts of this clonotype. V lost 2 bases and J lost 3, with 20 bases in between. CDR3 length: 16 residues. The germline CDR1 and CDR2 sequences are DFQATT and SNEGSKA (reference sequence). MiXCR was run by TCRdb on the reads, yielding one entry per CDR3 protein. The table records 250,000 or so distinct CDR3 sequences, over 15% of them present only once. The specimen sequenced was CD8+ T cells from PBMCs. The rearrangement links TRBV20-1 to TRBJ2-7; D unresolved. This sequence originates from a human donor in good health (CMV status not recorded). Some clones in this sample may be carry-over from other donors' samples. For the CDR3, the DNA is TGCAGTGCTAGATCCCATATCGGTGGGAACTACTACGAGCAGTACTTC. This encodes CSARSHIGGNYYEQYF.